This T cell receptor beta chain was identified during a study of blood T cell repertoires in COVID-19. Study overall: COVID-19 samples from acute and convalescent phases originated in the United States, Italy and Spain. In each case, the material was cDNA or gDNA derived from T cells, B-cell-depleted T cells, or PBMCs.

In the original processing: Counts of nucleated cells, estimated from reference gene primer amplification, were obtained. Sequencing used immunoSEQ multiplex PCR; TCRdb keeps in-frame clones, though not all of them. The D gene and trimming were derived from the DNA, and the V and J assignments and clone size from that table. The profile covers roughly 190,000 clones, with approximately 92% appearing a single time and 0.5% to 0.6% taken by the ten largest. CDR3 size: 16 residues. CDR1 and CDR2 from the germline V gene are SGHTA and FQGNSA. Between the trimmed V and J ends, which lost 1 base and 1 base, there was a span of 11 bases.

The clonotype comes from a man aged 45 to 65 with acute or convalescent COVID-19. The sample was peripheral blood. V gene TRBV7-2 combines with J gene TRBJ1-3; no firm D call. The CDR3 protein is CASSLGLPRSGNTIYF. CDR3 DNA sequence: TGTGCCAGCAGCTTAGGGCTCCCGAGGTCTGGAAACACCATATATTTT.